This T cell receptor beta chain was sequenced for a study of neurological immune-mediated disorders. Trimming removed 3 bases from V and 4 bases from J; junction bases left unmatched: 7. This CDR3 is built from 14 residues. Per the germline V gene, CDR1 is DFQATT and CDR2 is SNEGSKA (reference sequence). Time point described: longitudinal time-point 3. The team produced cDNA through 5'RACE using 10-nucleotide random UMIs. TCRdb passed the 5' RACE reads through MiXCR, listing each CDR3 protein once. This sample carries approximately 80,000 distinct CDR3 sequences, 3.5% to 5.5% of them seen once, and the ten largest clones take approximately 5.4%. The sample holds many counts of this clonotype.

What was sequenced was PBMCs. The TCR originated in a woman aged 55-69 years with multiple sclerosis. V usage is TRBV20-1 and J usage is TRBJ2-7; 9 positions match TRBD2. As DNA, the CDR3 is TGCAGTGCTAGGATAGCGGGGGCGGGATACGAGCAGTACTTC. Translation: CSARIAGAGYEQYF.